The T cell receptor beta chain under discussion was sequenced for a study of OX40 agonist ivuxolimab in advanced cancers. Clones were read by immunoSEQ multiplex PCR, and TCRdb kept only the in-frame ones, dropping some. The sample consists of fewer than 85,000 clones, about nine tenths of them appearing once. The CDR3 consists of 15 residues. Germline CDR1 MNHNS, CDR2 SASEGT. J lost 2 bases, V lost 8 bases, and 11 bases had no gene match. Only one count was recorded for this clone. The antigen is not known. General study points: In the 0.1 to 3.0 mg/kg range, CD4+ and CD8+ blood T cells had expanded clonally by week 6. Researchers report that CD8+ T cells had, on average, more expanded clones than CD4+.

The chain is built from TRBV6-1 and TRBJ2-5; 7 nucleotides match TRBD2. This TCR came from an adult with an advanced solid tumor such as melanoma, head and neck, liver or kidney cancer. The specimen comprised CD4+ or CD8+ T cells sorted from blood, sampled in a trial of the OX40 agonist ivuxolimab. CDR3 DNA sequence: TGTGCCAGCGGCCCGGGCGGGGGAGGTCAAGAGACCCAGTACTTC. Its protein product is CASGPGGGGQETQYF.